This TCR beta chain came from a study of vaccination and CD4 T cells after COVID-19 (dated by TCRdb to 2021 to 2024). Background on the whole study: Convalescent patients had a positive SARS-CoV-2 result on nasal swab PCR, and of these patients, nine had mild disease and one had severe disease. In the convalescent cohort there were six males and four females, among whom were two Hispanic individuals, seven Caucasians, two Asians and one multiracial person. Two doses of either the Pfizer-BioNTech BNT162b2 vaccine (n=8) or the Moderna mRNA-1273 vaccine (n=2) were administered to participants. The time from the second vaccine dose to post-vaccine blood sampling had a median of roughly 72 days and ranged from roughly 13 to 241 days. The spike-specific CD4+ TCR repertoire was compared before and after mRNA vaccination in nine to ten COVID-19 convalescent patients and several infection-naive healthy vaccine recipients. Post-COVID blood samples from convalescent patients were collected a median of around 100 days after diagnosis, with a range of about 30 to 170 days. Broad study findings and their caveats: Among convalescent patients, a median about 90% of the SARS-CoV-2-reactive clones seen after vaccination appeared only after vaccination, which suggests priming specific to the vaccine. The median number of SARS-CoV-2-reactive clonotypes rose from under 25 after infection to roughly 38 after vaccination, but the change was not significant. Of the vaccine-specific clones found in convalescent patients, nearly all (304 of 307) were mono-reactive for SARS-CoV-2 spike instead of being cross-reactive with common cold coronaviruses. Relatively few convalescent patients were included in the study, and early timepoints after natural infection were not analyzed.

From a lookup of the germline V gene, CDR1 and CDR2 are MNHEY and SVGAGI. V loses 2 bases, J loses 2 bases, and the germline ends lie 16 bases apart. The CDR3 runs 16 residues from the cysteine to the phenylalanine. The read is trimmed to its CDR3 DNA, 48 bases read in frame from base 1. Preparation of the library involved PCR. The sequencer was an Illumina iSeq 100. The study's own analysis went as follows. Non-productive sequences were removed, and CDR3s that did not start with C, did not end with F or W, or were shorter than 7 amino acids were discarded. Levenshtein distances (stringdist) and unrooted phylogenetic trees (ape) in R version 3.6.1 were used to assess CDR3 homology. Clones were called with MiXCR by TCRdb after fastp trimmed the public reads at Q25, and only in-frame beta chains were retained. Here each entry gathers all rows of one CDR3 protein and keeps the most common genes and DNA. What appears here as the V and J calls and clone size reflects TCRdb's work, not the paper's. The sample records roughly 19,000 distinct CDR3 sequences, 60% to 75% of which are singletons. Of the sample, roughly 1.1% falls within the top ten clones.

A word on this clonotype: Its antigen is still unknown. One base away there is no much larger clone; base qualities are not given.

The convalescent patients' positive SARS-CoV-2 PCR tests were from March to December 2020, which was before the Alpha, Beta and Delta variants emerged in the United States. PBMCs were separated from whole blood using Ficoll-Paque Plus gradient centrifugation and then either used fresh or cryopreserved at -140C. The receptor was isolated from a human donor who had recovered from COVID-19. The chain is made from TRBV6-5 and TRBJ2-7; 6 matching bases give a weak D call of TRBD2. Material: CD4+ T cells from blood, obtained after SARS-CoV-2 vaccination. The DNA is TGTGCCAGCAGTTACACGTGGGTGACTAGTGCCTACGAGCAGTACTTC. It translates as CASSYTWVTSAYEQYF.